These 15 T cell receptor beta chains were all obtained from the same sample, sequenced in a study of blood T cell repertoires in COVID-19. The repertoire was sequenced with immunoSEQ multiplex PCR; TCRdb's copy has only in-frame clones and lacks some. Seen here are just over 90,000 clones, approximately 86% observed once, and the top ten hold around 19%. Sequencing was done on a sample of peripheral blood. These receptors were taken from a woman aged 80 or older with acute or convalescent COVID-19.

The chain is built from TRBV6-5 and TRBJ2-3, with D possibly matching TRBD1 (5 bases). The germline V gene has CDR1 MNHEY and CDR2 SVGAGI. The V end was cut by 2 bases, the J end by 4 bases, with 13 bases between. The CDR3 runs 15 residues. CDR3 amino acids: CASSYEGVGPDTQYF. The CDR3, as DNA: TGTGCCAGCAGTTACGAAGGGGTGGGCCCAGATACGCAGTATTTT.

This chain connects TRBV5-4 to TRBJ2-2; D is perhaps TRBD1 (6 bases). V shed 4 bases and J shed 0 bases, with 13 bases lying between them. CDR3 length equals 16 residues. The germline CDR1 and CDR2 sequences are SGHNT and YYREEE (reference sequence). CDR3 protein: CASSPGGTPNTGELFF. The CDR3 DNA is TGTGCCAGCAGCCCGGGTGGGACACCGAACACCGGGGAGCTGTTTTTT.

This clone was counted a single time. This chain links TRBV27 with TRBJ2-2, with TRBD1 matching over 8 bases. Losses at the gene ends were 10 bases for V and 1 base for J; bases not matched to a gene: 8. This CDR3 comprises 15 residues. Germline V CDR1 and CDR2: MNHEY, SMNVEV (reference sequence). CDR3 protein: CATSRGQGNTGELFF. In nucleotides, the CDR3 is TGTGCCACCTCTAGAGGACAGGGGAACACCGGGGAGCTGTTTTTT.

Points on this clone: The sample holds other DNA sequences that translate to the same CDR3. The V and J genes are TRBV6-5 and TRBJ2-5, with D possibly TRBD2 on 5 matching bases. Trimming removed 7 bases at V and 5 bases at J, with 8 bases between. Germline CDR1 is MNHEY and CDR2 is SVGAGI. The CDR3 covers 11 residues. The CDR3 nucleotides read TGTGCCAGCACCCGAGGGGAGACCCAGTACTTC. Its translation: CASTRGETQYF.

The chain links TRBV2 to TRBJ1-3, with D possibly matching TRBD1 (6 bases). The CDR3 contains 14 residues. Trimming took off 6 bases at V and 0 bases at J, with 9 bases between the two ends. Germline-derived CDR1 and CDR2 are SNHLY and FYNNEI. This CDR3 is CASRRDNSGNTIYF. Written as DNA, the CDR3 is TGTGCCAGCAGAAGGGACAACTCTGGAAACACCATATATTTT.

This sequence joins TRBV7-9 and TRBJ2-5, with a possible D match to TRBD1 (6 bases). The CDR3 is 14 amino acids. The germline gives CDR1 SEHNR, CDR2 FQNEAQ (reference sequence). The V end was cut by 4 bases, the J end by 5 bases, with 14 bases between. The CDR3 DNA sequence: TGTGCCAGCAGCTGGCAACAGGGCACGGAGACCCAGTACTTC. It is translated as CASSWQQGTETQYF.

The chain links TRBV19 to TRBJ1-1; tentatively, D is TRBD1 (6 bases). This CDR3 is 15 amino acids long. The V gene's germline CDR1 is LNHDA and CDR2 SQIVND (reference sequence). V shed 8 bases and J shed 5 bases, with 21 bases lying between them. The CDR3 is CASHRFGGAGTEAFF. DNA for the CDR3: TGTGCCAGTCACCGTTTCGGGGGGGCTGGAACTGAAGCTTTCTTT.

This clone was detected only a few times. V is TRBV11-2 and J is TRBJ2-6; possibly TRBD1 for D (6 bases). The germline gives CDR1 SGHAT, CDR2 FQNNGV. V was clipped by 3 bases and J by 0 bases, with 15 bases between them. This CDR3 is built from 18 residues. The CDR3 sequence: CASSFQGYPSSGANVLTF. CDR3 sequence (DNA): TGTGCCAGCAGCTTTCAGGGGTACCCCTCCTCTGGGGCCAACGTCCTGACTTTC.

The gene calls are TRBV29-1 and TRBJ2-1; 16 positions match TRBD2. CDR1 is SQVTM, CDR2 ANQGSEA, per germline. The CDR3 runs to 14 residues. Losses at the gene ends were 3 bases for V and 12 bases for J; bases not matched to a gene: 5. The CDR3 DNA sequence: TGCAGCGTTGATGGGACTAGCGGGGGGGCGAGGCAGTTCTTC. This sequence encodes CSVDGTSGGARQFF.

Here the CDR3 reads CASSDRSRGGLDEQFF. Here the CDR3 DNA reads TGTGCCAGCAGTGACCGGAGCAGGGGTGGTTTGGATGAGCAGTTCTTC. The chain employs TRBV25-1 and TRBJ2-1, with D possibly matching TRBD1 (6 bases). Per germline, CDR1 MGHDK and CDR2 SYGVNS. There are 16 residues in the CDR3. Trimming left V 3 bases short and J 8 bases short, with 20 bases between.

The gene calls are TRBV12-5 and TRBJ1-6, with unresolved D. Germline-derived CDR1 and CDR2 are LGHNT and FRNRAP. The CDR3 has 16 residues. The V and J ends lost 0 bases and 7 bases respectively, with 13 bases between them. CDR3 nucleotides: TGTGCTAGTGGTTTGGTAGTCGGGAGGACGAATTCACCCCTCCACTTT. As protein: CASGLVVGRTNSPLHF.

The V gene is TRBV11-2, the J gene TRBJ1-2, with 7 positions matching TRBD1. CDR1 is SGHAT, CDR2 FQNNGV, per germline. This CDR3 is built from 11 residues. V shed 2 bases and J 14 bases; nucleotides not matched to a gene: 5. The CDR3 DNA is TGTGCCAGCAGCTTAACAGGGGCCCGTACCTTC. It codes for CASSLTGARTF.

The chain links TRBV5-4 to TRBJ1-2; D is uncertain. The CDR3 consists of 13 residues. V was cut by 5 bases and J by 4 bases, with 12 bases left in between. The germline V gene has CDR1 SGHNT and CDR2 YYREEE (reference sequence). DNA of the CDR3: TGTGCCAGCAGTTCGGACGGGAGCTATGGCTACACCTTC. Translating it yields CASSSDGSYGYTF.

J is TRBJ2-3 and V is TRBV28; D remains ambiguous. The germline V gene encodes CDR1 MDHEN and CDR2 SYDVKM. The germline V and J ends were trimmed by 7 bases and 0 bases, with 5 bases remaining between them. The CDR3 contains 12 residues. The CDR3 DNA sequence: TGTGCCAGCATTGGCAGCACAGATACGCAGTATTTT. Encoded protein: CASIGSTDTQYF.

The J gene is TRBJ2-5, the V gene TRBV11-2, with a tentative D call TRBD2 (6 bases). V lost 5 bases, J lost 9 bases, and 22 bases lay in between. There are 15 residues in the CDR3. Germline V CDR1 and CDR2: SGHAT, FQNNGV. CDR3 sequence (DNA): TGTGCCAGCAGCCCCGGGACTGCCCCGGGTGTGGCCCAGTACTTC. Translated, it gives CASSPGTAPGVAQYF.